These T cell receptor beta chains were read from a single sample in a study of blood T cell repertoires in COVID-19. TCRdb keeps only in-frame clones here, not all; method: immunoSEQ multiplex PCR. This sample carries under 300,000 clones, over 80% of them seen once, and the ten largest clones take more than 1.5%. Material for sequencing was peripheral blood. The receptors derive from a woman aged 40 to 49 who had recovered from COVID-19. Both conserved end residues are part of each CDR3. The D gene is left open where the match is weak. Clone sizes are given selectively: once, few, many, or a class where the clone is expanded.

>.|TRBV28|TRBJ1-3|.
TGTGCCAGCAGTTATACTCTGCCCTCTGGAAACACCATATATTTT
CASSYTLPSGNTIYF
>TRBD2|TRBV5-1|TRBJ2-5|once
TGCGCCAGCAGCTTGGGGCCCGGGGGAGGGGAGACCCAGTACTTC
CASSLGPGGGETQYF
>.|TRBV7-9|TRBJ1-1|once
TGTGCCAGCACCCTAGAGGGTGCTGAAGCTTTCTTT
CASTLEGAEAFF
>TRBD2|TRBV24-1|TRBJ2-7|.
TGTGCCACCAGTGAAGCGGGAGGTGGCTACGAGCAGTACTTC
CATSEAGGGYEQYF
>.|TRBV30|TRBJ2-7|.
TGTGCCTGGAACGGAGACAGCACCTCCTACGAGCAGTACTTC
CAWNGDSTSYEQYF
>.|TRBV5-5|TRBJ1-1|.
TGTGCCAGCAGCTTACTGATGGTGGGGGCGTTGTACACTGAAGCTTTCTTT
CASSLLMVGALYTEAFF
>.|TRBV2|TRBJ2-7|.
TGTGCCATTCTTCGAGGAGAAATTTACGAGCAGTACTTC
CAILRGEIYEQYF
>TRBD1|TRBV2|TRBJ2-7|.
TGTGCCACCTCCCCCGGGGACAGCTACGAGCAGTACTTC
CATSPGDSYEQYF
>TRBD1|TRBV13|TRBJ1-2|.
TGTGCCAGCAGCTCGACAGGGAACTATGGCTACACCTTC
CASSSTGNYGYTF
>.|TRBV28|TRBJ2-1|.
TGTGCCAGCAGTTTCCTCCGGGACTCAAATGAGCAGTTCTTC
CASSFLRDSNEQFF
>.|TRBV5-6|TRBJ1-4|.
TGTGCCAGCAGCTTGGGGGGCAGGGGCAGGCACGCTGAAAAACTGTTTTTT
CASSLGGRGRHAEKLFF
>.|TRBV11-2|TRBJ2-7|.
TGTGCCAGCAGCTTAGGCGGGGCCGCCGGGGAGCAGTACTTC
CASSLGGAAGEQYF
>TRBD1|TRBV27|TRBJ2-2|.
TGTGCCAGCAGTTGGACAGGAATAACCGGGGAGCTGTTTTTT
CASSWTGITGELFF
>.|TRBV27|TRBJ1-6|once
TGTGCCAGCAGTTATGATGTCAGGGATAATTCACCCCTCCACTTT
CASSYDVRDNSPLHF
>.|TRBV7-8|TRBJ2-1|.
TGTGCCAGCAGCCCCCGACTCAATGAGCAGTTCTTC
CASSPRLNEQFF
>.|TRBV6-5|TRBJ1-2|.
.
CASSSSQGRGGYTF
>.|TRBV24-1|TRBJ2-1|.
TGTGCCACCAGTGATGGGGCCCTGCGCGCCTACAATGAGCAGTTCTTC
CATSDGALRAYNEQFF
>TRBD1|TRBV5-4|TRBJ1-1|.
TGTGCCAGCAGCTCGAGACGGACAGGGGAGACTGAAGCTTTCTTT
CASSSRRTGETEAFF
>TRBD1|TRBV5-1|TRBJ2-2|.
TGCGCCAGCAGCACCCCGGGACAGATCAACACCGGGGAGCTGTTTTTT
CASSTPGQINTGELFF
>TRBD1|TRBV6-5|TRBJ1-2|.
TGTGCCAGCAGGAGGACAGGGGCCCGGGGTGGCTACACCTTC
CASRRTGARGGYTF
>TRBD2|TRBV25-1|TRBJ2-1|.
TGTGCCAGCATCCGCGGGGGGGCCGGGAACAATGAGCAGTTCTTC
CASIRGGAGNNEQFF
>.|TRBV27|TRBJ1-3|.
TGTGCCAGTGGCGGGGGAGGTGGAAACACCATATATTTT
CASGGGGGNTIYF
>.|TRBV18|TRBJ2-5|.
TGTGCCAGCTCACCGCAAAGCCAAACAAGAGAGGCCCAGTACTTC
CASSPQSQTREAQYF
>TRBD1|TRBV6-1|TRBJ2-2|.
TGTGCCAGCAGTGAGACAGGGCCCTCTCTCGGGGAGCTGTTTTTT
CASSETGPSLGELFF
>.|TRBV14|TRBJ1-1|many
TGTGCCAGCAGTACTAACTTGGTTGGTGAAGCTTTCTTT
CASSTNLVGEAFF
>.|TRBV4-2|TRBJ2-5|.
TGTGCCAGCAGCCAAGATAGGCGGTCAGAGACCCAGTACTTC
CASSQDRRSETQYF
>.|TRBV9|TRBJ1-2|once
TGTGCCAGCAGCGCGACCGCCCGACAGGACTATGGCTACACCTTC
CASSATARQDYGYTF
>TRBD2|TRBV24-1|TRBJ2-5|.
TGTGCCACCAGTGATTCTAGCGGGGGGGCCTGGGAGACCCAGTACTTC
CATSDSSGGAWETQYF
>.|TRBV18|TRBJ2-1|.
TGTGCCAGCTCACGGGGGCTGAGCTCCTACAATGAGCAGTTCTTC
CASSRGLSSYNEQFF
>.|TRBV10-2|TRBJ2-5|.
TGCGCCAGCGCAGCCGGAGGAGAGACCCAGTACTTC
CASAAGGETQYF
>TRBD1|TRBV15|TRBJ1-1|.
TGTGCCACCAGCAGAGGGACAGGGCCTGAAGCTTTCTTT
CATSRGTGPEAFF
>.|TRBV19|TRBJ1-4|.
TGTGCCAGTAGTATGCACGGGAACAGGGAGGGCGGTGATGAAAAACTGTTTTTT
CASSMHGNREGGDEKLFF
>.|TRBV15|TRBJ2-5|once
TGTGCCAGCTCAGGGATCCAAGAGACCCAGTACTTC
CASSGIQETQYF
>TRBD1|TRBV27|TRBJ2-7|.
TGTGCCAGCAGGGGTCGGAACAGGGGGCGGTGGGAGCAGTACTTC
CASRGRNRGRWEQYF
>TRBD1|TRBV18|TRBJ2-7|.
TGTGCCAGCTCACCATCTCAGGGGGCAGGATACGAGCAGTACTTC
CASSPSQGAGYEQYF
>TRBD1|TRBV28|TRBJ1-2|.
TGTGCCAGCACCCAGGGACAGGGGACCCATGGCTACACCTTC
CASTQGQGTHGYTF
>.|TRBV2|TRBJ2-7|.
TGTGCCAGCAGCGTTAGCTCCTACGAGCAGTACTTC
CASSVSSYEQYF
>.|TRBV5-8|TRBJ1-1|once
TGTGCCAGCAGCTTGTCAGGCAGGGTTGGCACTGAAGCTTTCTTT
CASSLSGRVGTEAFF
>.|TRBV30|TRBJ2-7|.
TGTGCCTGGAGTTGGGGCGGGGCCAGCTCCTACGAGCAGTACTTC
CAWSWGGASSYEQYF
>TRBD2|TRBV3-1/TRBV3-2|TRBJ2-3|.
TGTGCCAGCAGCCCCACTAGCGGGGGCGCCGGAGATACGCAGTATTTT
CASSPTSGGAGDTQYF
>TRBD2|TRBV5-1|TRBJ2-5|.
TGCGCCAGCAGCGTAGGTAGCGGGGGGGGCGCGGAGACCCAGTACTTC
CASSVGSGGGAETQYF
>TRBD1|TRBV6-6|TRBJ1-1|.
TGTGCCAGCAGTTACGGGACAGGGAAGGGGAACACTGAAGCTTTCTTT
CASSYGTGKGNTEAFF
>TRBD1|TRBV6-1|TRBJ1-4|.
TGTGCCAGCAGTGAATTTGGGGACAGCCGAGTTGCTAATGAAAAACTGTTTTTT
CASSEFGDSRVANEKLFF
>TRBD1|TRBV5-6|TRBJ1-3|.
TGTGCCAGCAGCCTCAGGGGGAGAATCGGAAACACCATATATTTT
CASSLRGRIGNTIYF
>.|TRBV19|TRBJ1-2|.
TGTGCCAGTAGTATAGCAGACAGAAGCTATGGCTACACCTTC
CASSIADRSYGYTF
>.|TRBV7-2|TRBJ1-6|few
TGTGCCAGCAGCTTCGGGGGGGGCTCCTATAATTCACCCCTCCACTTT
CASSFGGGSYNSPLHF
>TRBD1|TRBV27|TRBJ1-2|few
TGTGCCAGCAGTTTTTCCGGGACAGGGGGCTATGGCTACACCTTC
CASSFSGTGGYGYTF
>.|TRBV2|TRBJ2-4|few
TGTGCCAGCAGTGCAGGAGGCATTCAGTACTTC
CASSAGGIQYF
>TRBD1|TRBV10-2|TRBJ1-2|.
TGCGCCAGCAGTGATCCCGGGACAGGGGGACTTTTGGACTACACCTTC
CASSDPGTGGLLDYTF
>TRBD2|TRBV5-1|TRBJ2-3|.
TGCGCCAGCAGCTTGGTCCGGGGGGGCCCCACAGATACGCAGTATTTT
CASSLVRGGPTDTQYF
>.|TRBV15|TRBJ1-5|.
TGTGCCACCAGCTTACGAGCGGAGTTTGGGAATCAGCCCCAGCATTTT
CATSLRAEFGNQPQHF
>.|TRBV18|TRBJ1-5|.
TGTGCCAGCTCACCAGACAGGAGCAATCAGCCCCAGCATTTT
CASSPDRSNQPQHF
>.|TRBV19|TRBJ1-4|.
TGTGCCAGTAGTGTTCGACAGGCACGTAATGAAAAACTGTTTTTT
CASSVRQARNEKLFF
>.|TRBV7-2|TRBJ1-5|.
TGTGCCAGCAGCTTAGATGTCAGGGGCAATCAGCCCCAGCATTTT
CASSLDVRGNQPQHF